One sample yielded the 10 T cell receptor beta chains listed below, sequenced in a study of T cell changes during pregnancy in multiple sclerosis. Assay used: immunoSEQ multiplex PCR; TCRdb lists only in-frame clones, some missing. The table has 55,000 to 65,000 clones, 94% seen once. Sequences were derived from CD8+ T cells from peripheral blood mononuclear cells, sampled in the third trimester of pregnancy. The receptors were gathered from a female donor with multiple sclerosis, enrolled in a pregnancy study.

V gene TRBV4-2 combines with J gene TRBJ2-7, with 15 bases that match TRBD2. CDR3 length: 19 residues. The germline gives CDR1 LGHNA, CDR2 YNFKEQ. V lost 0 bases, J lost 1 base, and 7 bases stayed unmatched. This CDR3 is CASSQEVAGLAGGSYEQYF. The CDR3 DNA follows: TGTGCCAGCAGCCAAGAAGTTGCGGGACTAGCGGGAGGATCCTACGAGCAGTACTTC.

The chain is built from TRBV10-3 and TRBJ2-7, with TRBD1 matching 7 bases. Germline loops: CDR1 ENHRY, CDR2 SYGVKD. The CDR3 runs to 13 residues. Trimming at V came to 11 bases and at J to 4 bases, leaving 11 bases not matched to a gene. CDR3 region: CALADRAGYEQYF. CDR3 bases: TGTGCCCTCGCCGACAGGGCGGGTTACGAGCAGTACTTC.

Concerning this clone: Other DNA sequences in this sample translate to the same CDR3. This chain links TRBV6-4 with TRBJ2-3; D perhaps matches TRBD2 (5 bases). Germline assignment: CDR1 MRHNA and CDR2 SNTAGT. The V end lost 2 bases, the J end lost 2 bases, and 8 bases lay between the germline ends. The CDR3 length is 14 residues. CDR3 in amino acids: CASSDTADTDTQYF. CDR3 DNA sequence: TGTGCCAGCAGTGACACAGCGGACACAGATACGCAGTATTTT.

The chain carries TRBV6-1 and TRBJ2-3, with a weak D call TRBD2 (6 bases). CDR1 MNHNS and CDR2 SASEGT come from the germline V gene. V lost 5 bases and J lost 5, with 17 bases in between. The CDR3 has 15 residues. CDR3 in amino acids: CASSPRPGSGDTQYF. The CDR3 DNA reads as TGTGCCAGCAGTCCCCGACCCGGGAGCGGAGATACGCAGTATTTT.

The chain is built from TRBV19 and TRBJ2-7, with TRBD1 identical over 9 bases. The CDR3 has 15 amino acids. Germline lookup yields CDR1 LNHDA and CDR2 SQIVND (reference sequence). Trimming took 6 bases from V and 5 from J; bases not matched to a gene: 11. The CDR3 reads CASRMAGQGFNEQYF. DNA for the CDR3: TGTGCCAGTAGAATGGCGGGACAGGGTTTCAACGAGCAGTACTTC.

In DNA, the CDR3 is TGTGCCAGCAGTGCCCTCAGGGACTACTACAATGAGCAGTTCTTC. Amino acid sequence: CASSALRDYYNEQFF. V is TRBV2 and J is TRBJ2-1, with TRBD2 identical over 7 bases. Trimming removed 4 bases from V and 3 bases from J; junction bases left unmatched: 6. The CDR3 sequence is 15 residues long. Looked up from germline, CDR1 is SNHLY and CDR2 is FYNNEI. Together with reference TRBV2 and TRBJ2-1, the CDR3 gives the full variable domain: EPEVTQTPSHQVTQMGQEVILRCVPISNHLYFYWYRQILGQKVEFLVSFYNNEISEKSEIFDDQFSVERPDGSNFTLKIRSTKLEDSAMYFCASSALRDYYNEQFFGPGTRLTVL.

The gene calls are TRBV19 and TRBJ1-1; possible D gene TRBD1, 6 bases. V lost 6 bases and J 1 base, leaving 12 bases between the germline ends. Germline V lookup: CDR1 LNHDA, CDR2 SQIVND (reference sequence). The length of the CDR3 is 14 residues. The CDR3 nucleotides are TGTGCCAGTAGCCAGGACAGATCGAACACTGAAGCTTTCTTT. This codes for CASSQDRSNTEAFF.

The genes are TRBV9 and TRBJ2-7; D unclear. V was shortened by 0 bases and J by 2 bases, with 18 bases between the two germline ends. Looked up from germline, CDR1 is SGDLS and CDR2 is YYNGEE. This CDR3 region has 17 residues. CDR3 sequence: CASSVVGEASYPYEQYF. CDR3 bases: TGTGCCAGCAGCGTAGTTGGAGAAGCGAGTTACCCCTACGAGCAGTACTTC.

The gene calls are TRBV20-1 and TRBJ2-1; D gene unclear. Trimming took off 1 base at V and 9 bases at J, with 7 bases between the two ends. Germline V gene lookup returns CDR1 DFQATT and CDR2 SNEGSKA (reference sequence). The CDR3 covers 11 residues. Written as DNA, the CDR3 is TGCAGTGCTAGAGGCTTAGCTGAGCAGTTCTTC. Amino acids: CSARGLAEQFF.

The chain recombines TRBV10-1 with TRBJ2-5; 9 bases are shared with TRBD1. CDR3 length: 17 residues. Germline V gene lookup returns CDR1 WNHNN and CDR2 SYGVQD (reference sequence). V lost 0 bases and J lost 2; bases outside the gene matches: 7. CDR3 protein: CASSESVGTGLQETQYF. CDR3 sequence (DNA): TGCGCCAGCAGTGAGTCGGTGGGGACAGGGCTTCAAGAGACCCAGTACTTC.